Listed here is a single T cell receptor beta chain. Its antigen is not identified. The read ends 3 residues early relative to the CDR3; the germline J gene fills the gap. Equal genomic DNA amounts from CVID and control samples were sequenced. The repertoire was sequenced with immunoSEQ multiplex PCR; TCRdb's copy has only in-frame clones and lacks some. Listed for the sample are approximately 35,000 clones, none seen a single time. The germline V gene has CDR1 SEHNR and CDR2 FQNEAQ (reference sequence). This CDR3 is built from 14 residues. V was trimmed by 2 bases and J by 8 bases, leaving 14 bases between them. This entry belongs to a study of T cell clonality in common variable immunodeficiency. Study-wide findings and caveats: CVID subjects shared fewer TCRbeta clones than healthy controls did. Common variable immunodeficiency TCR beta sequences reportedly had fewer deletions and N-nucleotide insertions.

Each donor provided roughly 4.5 to 8.5 ml of heparinized whole blood. The chain couples TRBV7-9 to TRBJ2-3, with D perhaps TRBD2 (5 bases). Sequenced: peripheral blood mononuclear cells. This TCR derives from a human donor with common variable immunodeficiency. This CDR3 is CASSLSAGGRTQYF. Partial CDR3 DNA: TGTGCCAGCAGCTTATCCGCAGGCGGGCGTACG.